This is a list of T cell receptor beta chains from one sample in a study of radiotherapy plus CTLA-4 blockade in lung cancer. The assay was immunoSEQ multiplex PCR, and TCRdb's table has in-frame clones only and misses some. The repertoire includes approximately 95,000 clones, approximately 78% of them detected once, and 3.4% sits in the top ten. The sequenced sample was peripheral blood, obtained from a patient treated with radiotherapy plus ipilimumab. These receptors originate from a human donor with non-small cell lung cancer who had a partial response to radiotherapy plus ipilimumab. CDR3s include the opening cysteine and the closing phenylalanine or tryptophan. A D gene is named only where the DNA matches it firmly. The size field is filled for only some rows; it gives once, few, many or a size class.

size,J,D,V,DNA,CDR3
-,TRBJ2-4,-,TRBV7-3,TGTGCCAGCAGCTTCCAAACTAGCCGAGCCAAAAACATTCAGTACTTC,CASSFQTSRAKNIQYF
-,TRBJ2-1,TRBD2,TRBV19,TGTGCCAGTTCGTCCCTAGCGGGAGCGGCGTACAATGAGCAGTTCTTC,CASSSLAGAAYNEQFF
-,TRBJ1-2,TRBD1,TRBV5-5,TGTGCCAGCAGCTCCGGGACAGGGACCTATGGCTACACCTTC,CASSSGTGTYGYTF
-,TRBJ2-3,-,TRBV28,TGTGCCAGCAGACCCCAGATGACACAGGCAGATACGCAGTATTTT,CASRPQMTQADTQYF
-,TRBJ1-5,TRBD1,TRBV28,TGTGCCAGCAGGGACGGGACAGGGACGGTCCATCAGCCCCAGCATTTT,CASRDGTGTVHQPQHF
-,TRBJ2-7,TRBD1,TRBV5-5,TGTGCCAGCAGCTTGGGGACAGGGGACTTCTACGAGCAGTACTTC,CASSLGTGDFYEQYF
-,TRBJ2-7,TRBD2,TRBV7-8,TGTGCCAGCAGTCGAACTAGCGGGAGAACCTACGAGCAGTACTTC,CASSRTSGRTYEQYF
-,TRBJ2-7,TRBD2,TRBV5-1,TGCGCCAGCAGCTTCTCGGGGGGCGAGCAGTACTTC,CASSFSGGEQYF
-,TRBJ1-1,-,TRBV27,TGTGCCAGCAGTTTGTCGGCAGGTACTGAAGCTTTCTTT,CASSLSAGTEAFF
few,TRBJ2-7,TRBD2,TRBV5-6,TGTGCCAGCAGCTTGGCCGGGAGGGTTGGGTACGAGCAGTACTTC,CASSLAGRVGYEQYF
-,TRBJ2-6,-,TRBV5-1,TGCGCCAGCAGCTCGAGGTCGGCGCCAGGGGCCAACGTCCTGACTTTC,CASSSRSAPGANVLTF
-,TRBJ2-3,TRBD2,TRBV6-5,TGTGCCAGCAGTGCAGGACTAGACACGCAGTATTTT,CASSAGLDTQYF